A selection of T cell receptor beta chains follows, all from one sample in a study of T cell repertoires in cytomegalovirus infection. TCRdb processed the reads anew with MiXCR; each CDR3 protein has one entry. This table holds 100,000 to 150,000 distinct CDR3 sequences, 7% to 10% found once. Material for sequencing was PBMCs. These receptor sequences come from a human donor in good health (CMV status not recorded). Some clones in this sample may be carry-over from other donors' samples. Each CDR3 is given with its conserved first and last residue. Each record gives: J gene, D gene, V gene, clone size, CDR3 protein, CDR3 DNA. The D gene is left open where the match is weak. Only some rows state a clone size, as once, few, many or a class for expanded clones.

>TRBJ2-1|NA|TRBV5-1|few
CASSLEQSYNEQFF
TGCGCCAGCAGCTTGGAACAGTCCTACAATGAGCAGTTCTTC
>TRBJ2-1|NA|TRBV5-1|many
CASSSLSGPLEQFF
TGCGCCAGCAGTTCCTTATCCGGCCCTCTCGAGCAGTTCTTC
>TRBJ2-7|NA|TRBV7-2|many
CASSFPRFGYEQYF
TGTGCCAGCAGTTTCCCACGGTTTGGCTACGAGCAGTACTTC
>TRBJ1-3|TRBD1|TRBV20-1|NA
CSARYRGRGNTLYF
TGCAGTGCTAGATACAGGGGGCGAGGAAACACCCTATATTTT
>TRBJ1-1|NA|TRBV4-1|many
CASSQEGRYTEAFF
TGCGCCAGCAGCCAAGAGGGAAGGTACACTGAAGCTTTCTTT
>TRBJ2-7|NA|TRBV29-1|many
CSVRQLPYEQYF
TGCAGCGTTCGACAGCTACCCTACGAGCAGTACTTC
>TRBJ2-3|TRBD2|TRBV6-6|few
CASSYGLAGSTDTQYF
TGTGCCAGCAGTTACGGGCTAGCGGGGAGCACAGATACGCAGTATTTT
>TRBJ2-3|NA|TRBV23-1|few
CASSQVGESTDTQYF
TGCGCCAGCAGTCAAGTCGGGGAGTCCACAGATACGCAGTATTTT
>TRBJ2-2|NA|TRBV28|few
CASTSPLAGELFF
TGTGCCAGCACTAGCCCTCTGGCCGGGGAGCTGTTTTTT
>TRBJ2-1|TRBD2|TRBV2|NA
CASSPSAGDINEQFF
TGTGCCAGCAGCCCCAGTGCGGGGGATATCAATGAGCAGTTCTTC
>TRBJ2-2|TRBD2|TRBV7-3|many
CASSLSGTSAFANTGELFF
TGTGCCAGCAGCCTCTCCGGGACTAGCGCGTTCGCGAACACCGGGGAGCTGTTTTTT
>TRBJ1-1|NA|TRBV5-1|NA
CASSSTGTTEAFF
TGCGCCAGCAGCTCCACAGGGACCACTGAAGCTTTCTTT
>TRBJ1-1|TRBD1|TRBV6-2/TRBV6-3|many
CASSYITGGTEAFF
TGTGCCAGCAGTTATATAACAGGGGGCACTGAAGCTTTCTTT
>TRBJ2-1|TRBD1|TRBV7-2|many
CASSSRDRVYNEQFF
TGTGCCAGCAGCTCCCGGGACAGGGTGTACAATGAGCAGTTCTTC
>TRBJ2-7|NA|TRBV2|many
CASSEKTGTYYEQYF
TGTGCCAGCAGTGAAAAAACTGGAACTTACTACGAGCAGTACTTC
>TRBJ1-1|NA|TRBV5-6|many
CASSLAGRGTEAFF
TGTGCCAGCAGCTTGGCGGGGAGAGGCACTGAAGCTTTCTTT
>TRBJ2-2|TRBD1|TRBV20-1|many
CSALRDRHTGELFF
TGCAGTGCGCTCCGGGACAGGCACACCGGGGAGCTGTTTTTT
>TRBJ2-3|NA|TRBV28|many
CASSFPTGSTDTQYF
TGTGCCAGCAGTTTCCCCACGGGGTCCACAGATACGCAGTATTTT
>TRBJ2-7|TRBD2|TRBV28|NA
CASSRGGSSYEQYF
TGTGCCAGCAGCCGGGGGGGGAGCTCCTACGAGCAGTACTTC
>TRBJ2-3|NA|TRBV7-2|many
CASSLEREDTQYF
TGTGCCAGCAGCTTAGAACGGGAGGATACGCAGTATTTT
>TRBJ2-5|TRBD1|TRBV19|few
CASGTGVKETQYF
TGTGCCAGTGGGACAGGGGTTAAGGAGACCCAGTACTTC
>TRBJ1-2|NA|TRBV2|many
CASSERGYTF
TGTGCCAGCAGTGAAAGGGGTTACACCTTC
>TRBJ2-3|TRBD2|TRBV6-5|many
CASRGTSARTDTQYF
TGTGCCAGCAGGGGAACTAGCGCCCGCACAGATACGCAGTATTTT
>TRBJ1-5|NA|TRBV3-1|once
CASSPRWDNQPQHF
TGTGCCAGCAGCCCCCGTTGGGACAATCAGCCCCAGCATTTT
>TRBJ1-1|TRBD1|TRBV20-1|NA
CSAMPGGVSRTEAFF
TGCAGTGCTATGCCAGGGGGCGTCTCGCGGACTGAAGCTTTCTTT
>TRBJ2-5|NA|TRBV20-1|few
CSARKRVVLETQYF
TGCAGTGCTAGAAAGCGGGTAGTTTTAGAGACCCAGTACTTC
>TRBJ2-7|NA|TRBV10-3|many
CAISEAGRSTYEQYF
TGTGCCATCAGTGAGGCGGGGCGGTCTACCTACGAGCAGTACTTC
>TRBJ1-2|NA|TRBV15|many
CATSRDMGLNYGYTF
TGTGCCACCAGCAGAGATATGGGCCTGAACTATGGCTACACCTTC